Included here is one TCR beta chain sequence, with context. There is no known antigen for this receptor. No base-level quality is on record; no much larger clone is a single base apart. The CDR3 regions of human TCRbeta chains were subjected to immunosequencing. In the paper's pipeline: Repertoire TCRs were checked for matches against a reference library of SARS-CoV-2-specific TCRs that had been generated using the MIRA antigen-specificity platform. Breadth was defined as the fraction of unique TCRs that were SARS-CoV-2-associated, and depth was defined as the fraction of total T cells that were SARS-CoV-2-associated. Each spike-specific TCR was assigned to its reactive spike region and to a CD4 or CD8 class using the MIRA data. Log10-transformed breadth and depth values were compared by one-way ANOVA with Sidak's multiple comparisons tests. TCRdb stores this immuneACCESS table with in-frame sequences only. Part of the clones is absent; in the studies checked, under half of the shortfall reflects unresolved V genes, and no reason is known for the rest. V and J calls plus clone size are reproduced from that table; the DNA served to infer D and trimming. The sample profile shows 75,000 to 95,000 clones; roughly 85% of them were found once. The ten largest make up roughly 5% of the sample.

The sample is drawn from a study of T cell responses to AZD1222 COVID-19 vaccine (dated by TCRdb to 2020 to 2022). Broadly, across the study: TCR sequencing covered 233 trial participants: around 210 given two doses of AZD1222 and 26 given two doses of MenACWY control vaccine. Trial participants were enrolled by age into 18-55, 56-69 and 70-plus year subgroups, with approximately 150, 30 and 60 TCR-sequenced participants respectively. What the research found in general, with its limitations: Because no samples from the day 14 peak response were available, repertoires could be characterized only after the peak T cell response. The whole spike protein was spanned by vaccine-associated CD4 TCRs, and dominant responses were seen in regions 160-218 and 743-854. After two AZD1222 doses, both the breadth and the depth of spike-specific TCRs were significantly higher than at day 0 and than in MenACWY recipients. Participants were mostly white British and included more females than males, and it was suggested by the authors that clonal diversity may have been underestimated. Conclusions about previously exposed vaccinees are limited because only five or six AZD1222 recipients were SARS-CoV-2 seropositive at baseline. In the small 56-69-year group, the increase in depth fell short of significance, most likely because of low power. Reportedly, close to half of the unique spike-specific TCRs recognized epitopes lying outside the regions that are mutated in the B.1.351 and B.1.1.7 variants.

V is shortened by 3 bases, J by 3 bases, and the region joining them spans 15 bases. From the germline V gene, CDR1 is MDHEN and CDR2 is SYDVKM. Including the terminal cysteine and phenylalanine, the CDR3 comprises 16 residues. Only CDR3 DNA remains: 48 bases, in frame from the first base. This sample's time point label indicates: about 28 days (+/-7) after the second vaccine dose. AZD1222 recipients whose second dose came at about 4 weeks and those whose second dose came at about 12 weeks were combined into one group, since spike-specific TCR depth and breadth did not differ between the two schedules. Vaccinee samples came from UK trials COV001 and COV002, including a single-blind randomized controlled phase 2/3 trial of AZD1222 (ChAdOx1 nCoV-19) in healthy adults. Trial participant PBMC samples were collected at day 0 and day 28 after the second dose for TCRbeta chain sequencing.

The starting material was peripheral blood, obtained 28 days after the second AZD1222 dose. The rearranged chain carries TRBV28 and TRBJ1-5; the D region possibly corresponds to TRBD1 (5 bases align). This TCR was recovered from an adult who received the AZD1222 COVID-19 vaccine. The CDR3 region: CASSFISRADNQPQHF. Here is the DNA: TGTGCCAGCAGTTTTATCTCCAGGGCGGACAATCAGCCCCAGCATTTT.